Below are 18 T cell receptor beta chains sequenced from a single sample in a study of CD8 T cells in Susac syndrome. cDNA came from about 0.5 to 1 ug RNA primed by random hexamers. MiXCR, run by TCRdb on the immunoSEQ multiplex PCR reads, gives a single entry per CDR3 protein. Of tens of thousands of distinct CDR3 sequences listed, less than 95% are singletons. The sample was CD8+ T cells from PBMCs. The receptors shown here come from a human donor with multiple sclerosis.

This clonotype was found a few times. The rearrangement uses TRBV13 and TRBJ2-3, with 12 bases matching TRBD2. Germline loops: CDR1 PRHDT, CDR2 FYEKMQ (reference sequence). The CDR3 is made up of 16 amino acids. Germline trimming cut 4 bases from V and 7 bases from J; bases unmatched to any gene: 9. The CDR3 DNA reads as TGTGCCAGCAGCTCAACGACTAGCGGGAGAAAATATACGCAGTATTTT. Translating gives CASSSTTSGRKYTQYF.

The chain carries TRBV20-1 and TRBJ2-5; no firm D call. Per the germline V gene, CDR1 is DFQATT and CDR2 is SNEGSKA (reference sequence). CDR3 size: 16 residues. V was pared by 2 bases and J by 1 base, with 17 bases between. Here the CDR3 reads CSARLGRWRPQETQYF. CDR3 DNA sequence: TGCAGTGCTAGATTGGGTCGGTGGCGGCCCCAAGAGACCCAGTACTTC.

The chain links TRBV11-1 to TRBJ2-1, with TRBD1 identical over 9 bases. The V gene end was trimmed by 5 bases and the J gene end by 2 bases; junction bases not matched to a gene: 1. Germline CDR1 and CDR2: SGHAT and FQDESV (reference sequence). The CDR3 is 14 amino acids. The CDR3, as DNA: TGTGCCAGCAGCAACAGGGGGCCCTACAATGAGCAGTTCTTC. Its protein is CASSNRGPYNEQFF.

This clonotype was seen only a few times. The chain is built from TRBV6-2 or TRBV6-3 and TRBJ2-3; TRBD1 or TRBD2 may be the D gene (6 bases each). Germline lookup yields CDR1 MNHEY and CDR2 SVGEGT. CDR3 length equals 12 residues. V lost 5 bases and J lost 4, with 7 bases in between. CDR3 residues: CASSRGPDTQYF. The DNA of the CDR3 is TGTGCCAGCAGTCGGGGGCCAGATACGCAGTATTTT.

The chain employs TRBV30 and TRBJ2-2; 8 positions agree with TRBD1. The CDR3 is 13 amino acids. The V and J ends lost 6 bases and 6 bases, in that order; junction bases with no gene match: 6. Germline CDR1 GTSNPN, CDR2 SVGIG (reference sequence). The CDR3 sequence is CACDRGFSGELFF. As DNA, the CDR3 is TGTGCCTGCGACAGGGGATTCTCCGGGGAGCTGTTTTTT.

The V gene is TRBV9, the J gene TRBJ2-1; D unresolved. The CDR3 runs to 16 residues. The V end was cut by 4 bases, the J end by 0 bases, with 14 bases between. Germline V CDR1 and CDR2: SGDLS, YYNGEE. The CDR3 DNA follows: TGTGCCAGCAGCCCCCCCGGGCGGAGCTCCTACAATGAGCAGTTCTTC. It translates to CASSPPGRSSYNEQFF. The entire variable domain, with the rest obtained from reference TRBV9 and TRBJ2-1, is as follows: DSGVTQTPKHLITATGQRVTLRCSPRSGDLSVYWYQQSLDQGLQFLIQYYNGEERAKGNILERFSAQQFPDLHSELNLSSLELGDSALYFCASSPPGRSSYNEQFFGPGTRLTVL.

The chain is built from TRBV5-1 and TRBJ2-3, with D hard to call. The V and J ends lost 5 bases and 2 bases respectively, with 9 bases between them. This CDR3 contains 13 residues. Germline V gene sequence: CDR1 SGHRS, CDR2 YFSETQ. This CDR3 reads CASRPGPTDTQYF. CDR3 nucleotides: TGCGCCAGCAGGCCCGGGCCCACAGATACGCAGTATTTT.

This sequence joins TRBV9 and TRBJ1-1; 8 bases fit TRBD1. V dropped 3 bases and J dropped 5; count of bases not matched to a gene: 6. This CDR3 spans 14 amino acids. Germline V CDR1 and CDR2: SGDLS, YYNGEE. The CDR3 DNA follows: TGTGCCAGCAGCGGCAGGGGGCGATTTACTGAAGCTTTCTTT. Its translation: CASSGRGRFTEAFF.

This chain uses TRBV12-3 or TRBV12-4 with TRBJ1-1; D unclear. The CDR3 has 13 residues. Trimming pared 7 bases from V and 3 bases from J, leaving 12 bases between. The DNA for the CDR3 is TGTGCCAGCATCCAGACGGGTGACACTGAAGCTTTCTTT. It yields the protein CASIQTGDTEAFF.

This sequence joins TRBV6-1 and TRBJ1-1; D possibly corresponds to TRBD1 (5 bases). Germline CDR1 reads MNHNS; CDR2 reads SASEGT. CDR3 length: 12 amino acids. V shed 10 bases and J shed 4 bases, with 13 bases lying between them. The CDR3 sequence is CATGTDPTEAFF. DNA for the CDR3: TGTGCCACGGGGACCGACCCCACTGAAGCTTTCTTT.

The chain has TRBV6-5 and TRBJ2-2; 11 nucleotides align to TRBD1. J gave up 4 bases and V 0 bases, and 1 base lay outside the gene matches. Germline assignment: CDR1 MNHEY and CDR2 SVGAGI. This CDR3 contains 16 residues. The CDR3, as DNA: TGTGCCAGCAGTTACTCGGGGACAGGGGGCACCGGGGAGCTGTTTTTT. This encodes CASSYSGTGGTGELFF.

The chain recombines TRBV30 with TRBJ1-1; a possible D gene is TRBD1 (5 bases). Between the trimmed V and J ends, which lost 4 bases and 8 bases, there was a span of 14 bases. The CDR3 length is 12 residues. CDR1 and CDR2 (germline): GTSNPN, SVGIG (reference sequence). CDR3 DNA sequence: TGTGCCTGGACGGGGTTGAGGGACGAAGCTTTCTTT. It codes for CAWTGLRDEAFF.

The V call is TRBV11-2, the J call TRBJ2-7, with D possibly TRBD1 on 7 matching bases. Trimming removed 3 bases at V and 0 bases at J, with 15 bases between. This CDR3 has 16 amino acids. CDR1 SGHAT and CDR2 FQNNGV come from the germline V gene. The CDR3, as DNA: TGTGCCAGCAGCTTGAACAGGGGACTCTACTCCTACGAGCAGTACTTC. Protein product: CASSLNRGLYSYEQYF.

The CDR3 reads CASLAQGYEQYF. CDR3 bases: TGTGCCAGCCTCGCACAAGGCTACGAGCAGTACTTC. The chain carries TRBV2 and TRBJ2-7; D is undetermined. The length of the CDR3 is 12 residues. Germline assignment: CDR1 SNHLY and CDR2 FYNNEI. Deletions cut 8 bases from V and 3 bases from J, with 11 bases between.

V usage is TRBV4-1 and J usage is TRBJ2-5; 13 bases map to TRBD2. CDR3 size: 16 residues. CDR1 MGHRA and CDR2 YSYEKL come from the germline V gene. Trimming cost V 3 bases and J 5 bases; bases outside gene matches: 6. The CDR3 here is CASSQTSGGPAETQYF. Here the CDR3 DNA reads TGCGCCAGCAGCCAGACTAGCGGGGGGCCCGCGGAGACCCAGTACTTC.

Only one count was recorded for this clonotype. The chain couples TRBV6-2 or TRBV6-3 to TRBJ2-3, with D possibly TRBD2 on 5 matching bases. CDR3 size: 12 residues. From germline, CDR1 is MNHEY and CDR2 SVGEGT. V shed 1 base and J shed 6 bases, with 5 bases lying between them. The CDR3 here is CASSYWEDTQYF. Written as DNA, the CDR3 is TGTGCCAGCAGTTACTGGGAGGATACGCAGTATTTT.

This chain connects TRBV5-4 to TRBJ1-3; 7 bases agree with TRBD1. This CDR3 comprises 15 residues. J was trimmed by 2 bases and V by 2 bases; bases with no gene match: 4. Germline CDR1 is SGHNT and CDR2 is YYREEE (reference sequence). The CDR3 coding sequence is TGTGCCAGCAGCTTCGACAGGGCCCCTGGAAACACCATATATTTT. This translates into CASSFDRAPGNTIYF. Filled out from reference TRBV5-4 and TRBJ1-3, the complete variable domain reads ETGVTQSPTHLIKTRGQQVTLRCSSQSGHNTVSWYQQALGQGPQFIFQYYREEENGRGNFPPRFSGLQFPNYSSELNVNALELDDSALYLCASSFDRAPGNTIYFGEGSWLTVV.

V gene TRBV10-3 combines with J gene TRBJ2-7; the D is unclear. Germline assignment: CDR1 ENHRY and CDR2 SYGVKD. Trimming stripped 9 bases from V and 7 bases from J, with 16 bases between. The CDR3 has 12 residues. The CDR3 region has the DNA TGTGCCATAGAAGGACCGCGGCGGGAGCAGTACTTC. It specifies CAIEGPRREQYF.